This T cell receptor (beta chain) appears in the sequencing data of a study of blood T cells in healthy people across ages. Study background: Capturing about one barcoded beta molecule per two T cells was achieved by template switching. Study observations and caveats: A strong correlation between TCR beta diversity and naive T cell percentage was seen. Relative to aged donors, long-lived donors carried more naive CD4+ cells and displayed higher diversity.

For the second PCR, which ran for about 7 to 12 cycles, a sample-barcoded 5' primer and a J-beta primer mix were used. TCRdb itself ran the 5' RACE reads through MiXCR, one entry per CDR3 protein. This table holds about 760,000 distinct CDR3 sequences, roughly 56% found once. Worth noting for this clonotype: What it binds is not known.

The ends were cut back, 4 bases at V and 10 bases at J, with 11 bases in the middle. This CDR3 contains 12 residues. The V gene's germline CDR1 is MGHRA and CDR2 YSYEKL. What was sequenced was blood. The genes are TRBV4-1 and TRBJ2-1, with D possibly matching TRBD1 (5 bases). This TCR was recovered from a man aged 35 to 55 in good health. In nucleotides, the CDR3 is TGCGCCAGCAGCCTCGACAGACGGGAGCAGTTCTTC. The encoded protein is CASSLDRREQFF.